This passage covers 18 T cell receptor beta chains from one sample sequenced in a study of shared clonotypes between healthy human individuals. Terminally differentiated effector memory CD45RA+ cells were excluded by CCR7 positive selection of CD45RO-negative cells. The protocol was immunoSEQ multiplex PCR, while the TCRdb copy is restricted to in-frame clones and leaves out a portion. The table has around 2,100,000 clones, over 85% seen once; the top ten hold approximately 1.2%. The sample was naive CD8+ T cells sorted from blood. The receptors derive from a man younger than 30 in good health.

V and J are TRBV11-2 and TRBJ1-4; maybe TRBD1 (6 bases). The CDR3 has 15 residues. Per germline, CDR1 SGHAT and CDR2 FQNNGV. V lost 3 bases to trimming and J lost 0 bases, with 8 bases between them. CDR3 residues: CASSFRGATNEKLFF. CDR3 bases: TGTGCCAGCAGCTTCAGGGGAGCAACTAATGAAAAACTGTTTTTT.

The chain has TRBV30 and TRBJ2-7; D call uncertain. CDR1 and CDR2 (germline): GTSNPN, SVGIG (reference sequence). The CDR3 consists of 12 residues. Trimming shortened V by 0 bases and J by 5 bases, and 8 bases separated the two germline ends. The CDR3 sequence: CAWSVYRNEQYF. The CDR3 DNA is TGTGCCTGGAGTGTATACCGGAACGAGCAGTACTTC.

This clone was detected only a few times. The V gene is TRBV7-9, the J gene TRBJ1-1; TRBD1 matches at 7 bases. Losses at the gene ends were 2 bases for V and 3 bases for J; bases not matched to a gene: 12. Germline loops: CDR1 SEHNR, CDR2 FQNEAQ (reference sequence). CDR3 size: 17 residues. CDR3 sequence: CASSLTLTGRWDTEAFF. CDR3 nucleotide sequence: TGTGCCAGCAGCTTAACGTTGACAGGGCGATGGGACACTGAAGCTTTCTTT.

V is TRBV7-3 and J is TRBJ2-2; 7 positions agree with TRBD1. Germline assignment: CDR1 SGHTA and CDR2 FQGTGA. V trimming: 5 bases; J trimming: 0 bases; junction bases outside the gene matches: 6. CDR3 size: 16 residues. The CDR3 spells CASSPRGTANTGELFF. DNA of the CDR3: TGTGCCAGCAGCCCGCGTGGGACAGCGAACACCGGGGAGCTGTTTTTT. The full variable domain, in which reference TRBV7-3 and TRBJ2-2 provide the parts outside the CDR3, is GAGVSQTPSNKVTEKGKYVELRCDPISGHTALYWYRQSLGQGPEFLIYFQGTGAADDSGLPNDRFFAVRPEGSVSTLKIQRTERGDSAVYLCASSPRGTANTGELFFGEGSRLTVL.

The DNA of the CDR3 is TGCGCCAGCAGCCTTGGGATTAGGGGGGCCGGGGAGCTGTTTTTT. Translation: CASSLGIRGAGELFF. The genes are TRBV4-1 and TRBJ2-2, with D perhaps assigned TRBD1 or TRBD2 (6 bases each). Between the trimmed V and J ends, which lost 4 bases and 6 bases, there was a span of 15 bases. This CDR3 is built from 15 residues. Looked up from germline, CDR1 is MGHRA and CDR2 is YSYEKL.

The table lists this clone with a count of one. The chain is built from TRBV6-1 and TRBJ1-2; D might be TRBD1 (5 bases). The CDR3 totals 14 residues. V lost 4 bases and J lost 6, with 15 bases in between. The germline gives CDR1 MNHNS, CDR2 SASEGT. The CDR3 reads CASSVTGGFDGYTF. CDR3 DNA sequence: TGTGCCAGCAGTGTTACAGGAGGTTTCGATGGCTACACCTTC.

The chain employs TRBV5-6 and TRBJ1-1; no definite D call. The CDR3 is 15 residues long. Germline assignment: CDR1 SGHDT and CDR2 YYEEEE. V gave up 0 bases and J gave up 5 bases, with 14 bases separating them. The chain's CDR3 is CASSLEPWGWTEAFF. CDR3 DNA sequence: TGTGCCAGCAGCTTGGAGCCTTGGGGTTGGACTGAAGCTTTCTTT.

V gene TRBV30 combines with J gene TRBJ1-6, with a weak D call TRBD1 (5 bases). Germline values: CDR1 GTSNPN, CDR2 SVGIG (reference sequence). Trimming removed 0 bases from V and 9 bases from J, with 12 bases in between. The CDR3 is 14 residues long. DNA of the CDR3: TGTGCCTGGAGTGTACAGGCAGTAGGTTCACCCCTCCACTTT. Translation: CAWSVQAVGSPLHF.

The chain carries TRBV18 and TRBJ2-7; a weak D match, TRBD2 (5 bases). CDR1 and CDR2 (germline): KGHSH, LQKENI. V lost 4 bases and J 3 bases, leaving 10 bases between the germline ends. This CDR3 region has 13 residues. The CDR3 loop reads CASSLGASYEQYF. The CDR3 region has the DNA TGTGCCAGCTCACTGGGAGCGAGCTACGAGCAGTACTTC. Looking up the rest from reference TRBV18 and TRBJ2-7 gives the full variable domain: NAGVMQNPRHLVRRRGQEARLRCSPMKGHSHVYWYRQLPEEGLKFMVYLQKENIIDESGMPKERFSAEFPKEGPSILRIQQVVRGDSAAYFCASSLGASYEQYFGPGTRLTVT.

The chain links TRBV2 to TRBJ2-7; 7 bases agree with TRBD1. This CDR3 comprises 14 residues. J gave up 4 bases and V 3 bases, and 6 bases lay outside the gene matches. Per germline, CDR1 SNHLY and CDR2 FYNNEI. This CDR3 reads CASSDKGAEYEQYF. The CDR3 coding sequence is TGTGCCAGCAGTGATAAGGGGGCCGAGTACGAGCAGTACTTC.

Written as DNA, the CDR3 is TGTGCCAGCAGTGGCGACAGCTGGGGTCGGGGCTACACCTTC. It codes for CASSGDSWGRGYTF. This chain connects TRBV2 to TRBJ1-2; possible D gene TRBD1, 5 bases. Trimming pared 4 bases from V and 8 bases from J, leaving 17 bases between. The CDR3 runs 14 residues. The germline V gene has CDR1 SNHLY and CDR2 FYNNEI.

This chain uses TRBV10-3 with TRBJ2-7, with 9 bases lining up with TRBD1. The V gene's germline CDR1 is ENHRY and CDR2 SYGVKD. The CDR3 totals 15 residues. Germline trimming cut 0 bases from V and 5 bases from J; bases unmatched to any gene: 5. In DNA form, the CDR3 reads TGTGCCATCAGTGAGTCGGGACAGGGCAACAACGAGCAGTACTTC. This codes for CAISESGQGNNEQYF.

Of note for this clone: The germline gene is not matched at one end of the junction; a read error may be the cause. This chain connects TRBV5-1 to TRBJ2-3; D is unresolved. CDR3 length equals 15 residues. Germline V gives CDR1 SGHRS, CDR2 YFSETQ. This CDR3 is CAGSSPNTGTDTQYF. The CDR3 nucleotides read TGCGCCGGCAGCTCCCCCAACACGGGCACAGATACGCAGTATTTT.

The J gene is TRBJ1-4, the V gene TRBV7-9; no clear D gene. Deletions cut 4 bases from V and 8 bases from J, with 17 bases between. Germline V gene lookup returns CDR1 SEHNR and CDR2 FQNEAQ (reference sequence). The length of the CDR3 is 15 residues. The CDR3 region is CASSSLLGIEEKLFF. In DNA form, the CDR3 reads TGTGCCAGCAGCTCACTCTTGGGGATAGAAGAAAAACTGTTTTTT.

The chain combines TRBV5-1 with TRBJ2-1; D perhaps matches TRBD1 (6 bases). V was shortened by 1 base and J by 8 bases, with 13 bases between the two germline ends. This CDR3 is 14 amino acids long. Germline V gene lookup returns CDR1 SGHRS and CDR2 YFSETQ. The DNA for the CDR3 is TGCGCCAGCAGCTTGTTACAGGGTTTGGATGAGCAGTTCTTC. It translates to CASSLLQGLDEQFF.

The chain is built from TRBV13 and TRBJ2-3, with 9 bases that match TRBD2. The CDR3 loop spans 18 amino acids. Trimming removed 5 bases from V and 1 base from J; junction bases left unmatched: 13. Per the germline V gene, CDR1 is PRHDT and CDR2 is FYEKMQ (reference sequence). In nucleotides, the CDR3 is TGTGCCAGCAGCCCCTCCCCGGCGGGGGGGCTAGGCACAGATACGCAGTATTTT. It specifies CASSPSPAGGLGTDTQYF.

V gene TRBV19 combines with J gene TRBJ1-1; no clear D. V was cut by 7 bases and J by 4 bases, with 13 bases left in between. The germline V gene encodes CDR1 LNHDA and CDR2 SQIVND (reference sequence). This CDR3 is built from 13 residues. CDR3 DNA: TGTGCCAGTACACTGGCAGGCTCCACTGAAGCTTTCTTT. It encodes CASTLAGSTEAFF.

The chain carries TRBV4-1 and TRBJ2-6; 10 positions match TRBD2. The V and J ends lost 1 base and 2 bases, in that order; junction bases with no gene match: 5. CDR1 is MGHRA and CDR2 is YSYEKL in the germline V gene. There are 18 residues in the CDR3. CDR3: CASSQGASGGTGANVLTF. CDR3 sequence (DNA): TGCGCCAGCAGCCAAGGAGCTAGCGGGGGAACTGGGGCCAACGTCCTGACTTTC.